This T cell receptor beta chain was obtained from a study of shared clonotypes between healthy human individuals (dated by TCRdb to 2020 to 2021). About the investigation overall: A few men and two women, aged 18 to 49 years, made up the cohort. For each donor, CD4 naive and CD4 memory were each given three plates, CD8 naive was given two plates, and CD8 memory was given one plate. Blood TCR repertoires of roughly five healthy adults were deeply sequenced to estimate repertoire size and the extent of clonotype sharing between individuals. Different laboratories and diverse techniques were used to prepare libraries and sequence TCR repertoires, to increase sequencing depth and limit assay-specific biases. Each donor's leukapheresis produced roughly between roughly 0.85 and 10 billion PBMCs. On the study overall, not on this receptor specifically: Incomplete sequencing was indicated by rarefaction of sorted-subset datasets, despite the large sequencing depth. Approximately 5% of naive CD4, around 3.5% of naive CD8, roughly 2.4% of memory CD4, and 0.4% of memory CD8 clonotypes were shared across four donors. Sampling was restricted to blood, and TCR repertoires in tissues likely differ from the TCR repertoires found in blood. Estimated clonotype richness was generally larger for naive than for memory subsets. Based on pairwise subsampling, the degree of clonotype sharing among donors was expected to be affected by sequencing depth. Because the study included a small number of donors, the genetic and exposure-history diversity represented was limited. Compared with non-shared clonotypes, clonotypes shared by all four sorted-subset donors had higher generation probabilities.

Donors were healthy HIV-negative adults with no recently reported acute infections or vaccinations. All donors were Caucasian adults living in Nashville, Tennessee, USA. CD4+ T cells were enriched through magnetic negative selection, after which naive cells were positively selected on CD45RA and the remaining negative fraction served as the memory subset. After blood collection by leukapheresis, PBMCs were isolated using Ficoll-Histopaque density gradient centrifugation and then cryopreserved in the vapor phase of liquid nitrogen. Analytical flow cytometry was used to check the purity and quantity of every magnetically sorted T cell population. Genomic DNA was isolated from each sorted fraction and quantified by UV absorbance on a Nanodrop 2000c. Note on this clone: Its antigen target is currently unknown. Base qualities are not at hand, and no much larger clone is one base apart.

From a lookup of the germline V gene, CDR1 and CDR2 are SNHLY and FYNNEI. The CDR3 holds 16 amino acids from the cysteine to the phenylalanine. This entry keeps only the CDR3 DNA: 48 bases, framed from base 1. At the junction V is shortened by 6 bases and J by 0 bases, with 14 bases in between. Using the deep immunoSEQ assay, TCR CDR3 regions were amplified from genomic DNA by multiplex PCR. Genomic DNA extracted from each cell subset was distributed evenly over all wells of several immunoSEQ 96-well plates, and each plate served as one replicate. For sorted subsets, each replicate PCR was loaded with roughly 200 ng genomic DNA, equivalent to 32,000 or so T cell genomes. The purified libraries were quantified using a Qubit 3.0 fluorometer, sized with a Bioanalyzer 2100, and then quantified again using the KAPA Library Quantification kit. A separate single-read 150-cycle Illumina NextSeq 550 flow cell was used to sequence each immunoSEQ 96-well plate. The authors processed their data as follows. The immunoSEQ output contained only junctional sequences without quality scores, so filtering could not match that applied to full-length reads. Sequences were annotated with PyIR, a Python wrapper for IgBLAST v1.9, using IMGT germline references to assign V/J genes and CDR3. Reads were filtered out if the reads had weak V/J assignments (E-value above 1e-6), no CDR3, stop codons, out-of-frame junctions, or ambiguous translated residues. V3J clonotypes were defined as sequences sharing the same inferred V gene, J gene, and CDR3 amino acid sequence. Percentage overlap between repertoires was calculated by dividing the number of shared unique clonotypes by the size of the smaller repertoire. Richness of each repertoire was evaluated using RTK rarefaction, the Chao1 estimator, and Recon v2.1 estimates of unobserved clonotypes. Generation probabilities were computed with OLGA for all TCRbeta clonotypes obtained by the gDNA method from several donors. What TCRdb holds here is the immuneACCESS table cut down to in-frame rearrangements. Part of the clones is not present; checked against another copy, under half of the missing clones reflect an unresolved V gene, and the others are unexplained. That table supplies the V and J calls and clone size; D and trimming were determined from the DNA. A total of millions of clones appear in this sample, around 90% of them only once. The top ten hold more than 0.12% of the sample.

Source material: naive CD4+ T cells sorted from blood. The meaning of the sample's cell subset or site label: CD45RA+ positively selected. The receptor was derived from a man between 18 and 35 years old in good health. This chain joins TRBV2 to TRBJ2-2; TRBD1 might be the D gene, on 5 matching bases. The DNA sequence is given as TGTGCCAGCAGAGCCTCGAGGACAACGAACACCGGGGAGCTGTTTTTT. Its translation reads: CASRASRTTNTGELFF. The full variable domain, with segments outside the CDR3 supplied by the reference TRBV2 and TRBJ2-2 proteins, appears as EPEVTQTPSHQVTQMGQEVILRCVPISNHLYFYWYRQILGQKVEFLVSFYNNEISEKSEIFDDQFSVERPDGSNFTLKIRSTKLEDSAMYFCASRASRTTNTGELFFGEGSRLTVL.